One and the same sample provided the 25 T cell receptor beta chains below, sequenced in a study of CD8 T cells in ankylosing spondylitis. Their antigens remain unidentified. TCRdb reanalysed the 5' RACE reads using MiXCR and keeps one entry per CDR3 protein. The table shows 350,000 to 550,000 distinct CDR3 sequences, with 25% to 30% occurring only once. Overall study results and limits: What seemed typical of ankylosing spondylitis blood was a TCR beta motif built from roughly eight highly homologous variants.

The sample was blood, either unsorted or a sorted T cell fraction (not recorded which). The receptors originated from a male donor with ankylosing spondylitis.

This chain joins TRBV27 and TRBJ2-2; D is ambiguous. Per the germline V gene, CDR1 is MNHEY and CDR2 is SMNVEV (reference sequence). Trimming removed 2 bases from V and 5 bases from J, with 18 bases in between. The CDR3 has 17 amino acids. In DNA form, the CDR3 reads TGTGCCAGCAGTTTAAATGGGAATCGAGGTGGAACCGGGGAGCTGTTTTTT. Translated, it gives CASSLNGNRGGTGELFF.

The chain has TRBV6-1 and TRBJ2-7; the D call may be TRBD1 or TRBD2 (5 bases each). CDR3 length equals 13 residues. V lost 7 bases and J lost 0, with 10 bases in between. Per germline, CDR1 MNHNS and CDR2 SASEGT. The CDR3 region has the DNA TGTGCCAGCACCCCCGGGACCTCCTACGAGCAGTACGTC. Protein product: CASTPGTSYEQYV.

CDR3 in amino acids: CASSYSGGFTEAFF. For the CDR3, the DNA is TGTGCCAGCAGTTACTCGGGGGGTTTTACTGAAGCTTTCTTT. This sequence joins TRBV6-5 and TRBJ1-1, with D perhaps matching TRBD1 (5 bases). Per the germline V gene, CDR1 is MNHEY and CDR2 is SVGAGI. The CDR3 is 14 residues long. Trimming shortened V by 0 bases and J by 5 bases, and 10 bases separated the two germline ends.

This clonotype turned up a few times. This rearrangement joins TRBV15 to TRBJ2-5; D not certain. Germline CDR1 and CDR2: LNHNV and YYDKDF (reference sequence). Trimming took 1 base from V and 4 from J, leaving 10 bases between them. This CDR3 comprises 14 residues. For the CDR3, the DNA is TGTGCCACCAGCAGAGTCCGGGCCGTAGAGACCCAGTACTTC. Amino acid sequence: CATSRVRAVETQYF.

Only a few counts were recorded for this clonotype. The chain employs TRBV12-3 or TRBV12-4 and TRBJ2-2, with 8 bases matching TRBD2. V gave up 6 bases and J gave up 5 bases; unmatched junction bases: 5. The CDR3 extends over 14 amino acids. CDR3 amino acids: CASRQREKTGELFF. CDR3 in DNA: TGTGCCAGCAGGCAGCGGGAGAAGACCGGGGAGCTGTTTTTT.

This clonotype showed up just a few times. The gene calls are TRBV7-2 and TRBJ2-2; 11 bases match TRBD2. The CDR3 covers 16 residues. The germline CDR1 and CDR2 sequences are SGHTA and FQGNSA. After removal of 3 bases from V and 3 bases from J, the junction contained 3 bases not matched to a gene. The CDR3 protein is CASSLTSGIDTGELFF. CDR3 nucleotides: TGTGCCAGCAGCTTGACTAGCGGGATCGACACCGGGGAGCTGTTTTTT.

The chain has TRBV5-1 and TRBJ1-1; 7 nucleotides agree with TRBD1. Germline assignment: CDR1 SGHRS and CDR2 YFSETQ. This CDR3 contains 14 residues. The V gene end was trimmed by 5 bases and the J gene end by 7 bases; junction bases not matched to a gene: 11. The CDR3: CASSLTTGSNEAFF. In DNA form, the CDR3 reads TGCGCCAGCAGTTTGACGACAGGGAGTAATGAAGCTTTCTTT.

The rearrangement joins TRBV4-2 to TRBJ1-2, with D hard to call. The CDR3 is 13 residues long. Trimming pared 3 bases from V and 2 bases from J, leaving 7 bases between. Looked up from germline, CDR1 is LGHNA and CDR2 is YNFKEQ. Written as DNA, the CDR3 is TGTGCCAGCAGCCATGAGGGAAACTATGGCTACACCTTC. Translated: CASSHEGNYGYTF.

This clonotype was counted a few times. The CDR3 DNA follows: TGTGCCAGCTCACCTCAGGCAGGGGATGAAAAACTGTTTTTT. The encoded protein is CASSPQAGDEKLFF. The chain is built from TRBV18 and TRBJ1-4; tentatively, D is TRBD1 (6 bases). With 3 bases removed from V and 6 bases from J, the gap between germline ends came to 11 bases. CDR1 is KGHSH and CDR2 is LQKENI in the germline V gene. The CDR3 is 14 amino acids.

This clonotype was found a few times. The chain joins TRBV20-1 to TRBJ1-2; tentatively, D is TRBD1 (5 bases). The CDR3 is 13 residues long. V gave up 5 bases and J gave up 3 bases, with 13 bases separating them. Germline V lookup: CDR1 DFQATT, CDR2 SNEGSKA (reference sequence). The CDR3 spells CSAGAGEHYGYTF. The CDR3 nucleotides are TGCAGTGCTGGGGCCGGTGAACACTATGGCTACACCTTC.

This clonotype showed up just a few times. This sequence joins TRBV15 and TRBJ2-5; TRBD2 might be the D (6 bases). Germline V lookup: CDR1 LNHNV, CDR2 YYDKDF (reference sequence). V lost 4 bases and J lost 3, with 15 bases in between. The CDR3 contains 15 residues. The CDR3 DNA is TGTGCCACCAGCACAATGATGGGGGGTAAAGAGACCCAGTACTTC. Protein: CATSTMMGGKETQYF. Together with reference TRBV15 and TRBJ2-5, the CDR3 gives the full variable domain: DAMVIQNPRYQVTQFGKPVTLSCSQTLNHNVMYWYQQKSSQAPKLLFHYYDKDFNNEADTPDNFQSRRPNTSFCFLDIRSPGLGDTAMYLCATSTMMGGKETQYFGPGTRLLVL.

This clonotype was detected a few times. The V gene is TRBV7-6, the J gene TRBJ2-2; D may be TRBD2 (5 bases). Trimming pared 1 base from V and 2 bases from J, leaving 11 bases between. The CDR3 is made up of 16 amino acids. Germline V gene data show CDR1 as SGHVS and CDR2 as FNYEAQ. CDR3 sequence reads: CASSLGRLINTGELFF. The CDR3 region has the DNA TGTGCCAGCAGCTTAGGGAGGTTGATAAACACCGGGGAGCTGTTTTTT.

The chain couples TRBV5-3 to TRBJ2-2, with D perhaps matching TRBD1 (6 bases). TRBV5-3 is an open reading frame, and its role is uncertain. Trimming stripped 4 bases from V and 7 bases from J, with 20 bases between. The CDR3 runs to 16 residues. CDR3 residues: CARSLDHSGVYGELFF. The DNA of the CDR3 is TGTGCCAGAAGCCTGGACCACTCAGGGGTTTACGGGGAGCTGTTTTTT.

The CDR3 region is CAIRQAPNQPQHF. In nucleotides, the CDR3 is TGTGCCATTAGACAGGCTCCTAATCAGCCCCAGCATTTT. The chain employs TRBV10-3 and TRBJ1-5; a weak D match, TRBD1 (6 bases). Between the trimmed V and J ends, which lost 9 bases and 4 bases, there was a span of 13 bases. The CDR3 sequence is 13 residues long. Germline V gives CDR1 ENHRY, CDR2 SYGVKD.

This clonotype turned up a few times. This rearrangement joins TRBV9 to TRBJ2-1, with TRBD1 as a possible D gene (7 bases). The CDR3 contains 15 residues. Germline V gives CDR1 SGDLS, CDR2 YYNGEE. Trimming stripped 3 bases from V and 3 bases from J, with 13 bases between. CDR3 sequence reads: CASSARGEDYNEQFF. The CDR3 coding sequence is TGTGCCAGCAGCGCCAGGGGGGAAGACTACAATGAGCAGTTCTTC.

V is TRBV6-1 and J is TRBJ1-4; no clear D. V was shortened by 1 base and J by 6 bases, with 12 bases between the two germline ends. CDR1 and CDR2 from the germline V gene are MNHNS and SASEGT. The CDR3 contains 15 residues. CDR3 sequence: CASSEEGQIHEKLFF. CDR3 bases: TGTGCCAGCAGTGAAGAGGGCCAGATTCATGAAAAACTGTTTTTT.

The CDR3 is CASSIQGQGPLEQYF. CDR3 bases: TGTGCCAGTAGTATCCAAGGACAGGGGCCTCTGGAGCAGTACTTC. This chain links TRBV19 with TRBJ2-7; the match to TRBD1 covers 9 bases. Trimming at V came to 3 bases and at J to 7 bases, leaving 10 bases not matched to a gene. The CDR3 runs to 15 residues. CDR1 and CDR2 (germline): LNHDA, SQIVND (reference sequence).

This clonotype was counted between two and nine times. V is TRBV11-2 and J is TRBJ2-7; 12 positions match TRBD2. J was trimmed by 1 base and V by 1 base; bases with no gene match: 2. The germline V gene encodes CDR1 SGHAT and CDR2 FQNNGV. The CDR3 is made up of 16 amino acids. The CDR3 loop is CASSLGGTSGSYEQYF. CDR3 DNA: TGTGCCAGCAGCTTAGGGGGGACTAGCGGGTCCTACGAGCAGTACTTC. Based on the CDR3 plus reference TRBV11-2 and TRBJ2-7, the full variable domain is EAGVAQSPRYKIIEKRQSVAFWCNPISGHATLYWYQQILGQGPKLLIQFQNNGVVDDSQLPKDRFSAERLKGVDSTLKIQPAKLEDSAVYLCASSLGGTSGSYEQYFGPGTRLTVT.

This chain uses TRBV30 with TRBJ1-6; 9 nucleotides line up with TRBD1. CDR1 and CDR2 from the germline V gene are GTSNPN and SVGIG (reference sequence). The CDR3 runs to 16 residues. Trimming cost V 3 bases and J 9 bases; bases outside gene matches: 12. CDR3: CAWRTGTGSIFSPLHF. CDR3 nucleotides: TGTGCCTGGAGGACGGGGACAGGGAGCATCTTTTCACCCCTCCACTTT.

The V call is TRBV3-1, the J call TRBJ2-5; 8 bases align to TRBD2. This CDR3 region has 13 residues. Germline assignment: CDR1 LGHDT and CDR2 YNNKEL (reference sequence). V lost 3 bases, J lost 3 bases, and 0 bases stayed unmatched. The CDR3 DNA is TGTGCCAGCAGCCAGCGGGAGGAAGAGACCCAGTACTTC. The encoded protein is CASSQREEETQYF.

The chain uses TRBV24-1 and TRBJ2-5; D might be TRBD1 (6 bases). V was shortened by 4 bases and J by 5 bases, with 16 bases between the two germline ends. The V gene's germline CDR1 is KGHDR and CDR2 SFDVKD. The CDR3 covers 15 residues. CDR3 in amino acids: CATSESHRAWETQYF. CDR3 coding DNA: TGTGCCACCAGTGAGTCCCACAGGGCTTGGGAGACCCAGTACTTC.

This chain connects TRBV24-1 to TRBJ2-1; 9 bases are a match to TRBD2. V dropped 3 bases and J dropped 5; count of bases not matched to a gene: 7. Germline V gene sequence: CDR1 KGHDR, CDR2 SFDVKD. The CDR3 loop spans 16 amino acids. The CDR3 protein is CATSDPGLANHNEQFF. The CDR3 DNA reads TGTGCCACCAGTGATCCTGGACTAGCGAATCACAATGAGCAGTTCTTC.

The V and J genes are TRBV5-1 and TRBJ2-7; 10 bases align to TRBD2. The germline V gene encodes CDR1 SGHRS and CDR2 YFSETQ. The CDR3 covers 15 residues. Trimming cost V 0 bases and J 4 bases; bases outside gene matches: 4. The CDR3 nucleotides are TGCGCCAGCAGCTTGGCCGGGACTAGCGCTTACGAGCAGTACTTC. As protein: CASSLAGTSAYEQYF.

This clonotype has more than one count but fewer than ten. The CDR3, as DNA: TGTGCCACCATGCCTGGGATTCAGTTCCGTTTTTACTATGGCTACACCTTC. This codes for CATMPGIQFRFYYGYTF. The V call is TRBV27, the J call TRBJ1-2; no reliable D call. This CDR3 has 17 amino acids. In germline, CDR1 is MNHEY, CDR2 SMNVEV (reference sequence). V lost 10 bases to trimming and J lost 3 bases, with 27 bases between them.

This clonotype has a handful of counts. V gene TRBV10-3 combines with J gene TRBJ2-2; D might be TRBD2 (5 bases). V was trimmed by 7 bases and J by 3 bases, leaving 9 bases between them. Germline values: CDR1 ENHRY, CDR2 SYGVKD. CDR3 length: 13 residues. CDR3 residues: CAINPDYTGELFF. The CDR3, as DNA: TGTGCCATCAATCCGGACTACACCGGGGAGCTGTTTTTT.